What follows is one T cell receptor beta chain and its context. No antigen is known for it. This record comes from a study of cytomegalovirus exposure and HLA in healthy donors. Study findings and constraints: For most TCR beta V segments, an earlier analysis put the productive rate at about 87% or about 30% of the time.

The PCR had 60 Vbeta and 13 Jbeta primers. Libraries were prepared by immunoSEQ multiplex PCR; TCRdb keeps only in-frame clonotypes and omits some of them. The repertoire holds approximately 110,000 clones, with 65% to 85% as singletons. The J segment lost 0 bases and the V segment lost 6 bases, leaving 3 bases of the junction unmatched. The germline V gene encodes CDR1 SGHRS and CDR2 YFSETQ. The CDR3 has 14 residues. Specimen: PBMCs. This clonotype was sampled from a male donor in good health and CMV-seronegative. The chain joins TRBV5-1 to TRBJ2-3; 8 bases are a match to TRBD2. The CDR3 DNA is TGCGCCAGCAACCCTAGCGGGAGCACAGATACGCAGTATTTT. It is translated as CASNPSGSTDTQYF.